This TCR beta chain was documented in a study of vaccination effects on CD4 cells after COVID-19. General study results and limits: Late post-vaccination, clones induced by infection and those induced by vaccine underwent marked clonal contraction. There were few convalescent patients in the study and no early post-infection timepoints.

CD4+ T cells were isolated after about nine days of culture. Vaccine recipients had no previous SARS-CoV-2 infection; their nucleocapsid antibodies were negative. Cultures had half their medium replaced with IL-2 medium on days 3 and 7. This CDR3 comprises 15 residues. V dropped 3 bases and J dropped 1 base, with 12 bases sitting between them. Germline V gene sequence: CDR1 SGHRS, CDR2 YFSETQ. Some clones are missing from TCRdb's copy, which holds only in-frame ones; the method was immunoSEQ multiplex PCR. The profile shows tens of thousands of clones, roughly three quarters of them singletons. About this clone: Its antigen is not known.

The clonotype was recovered from a human donor who received a COVID-19 vaccine. The chain couples TRBV5-1 to TRBJ2-3, with D possibly being TRBD1 (6 bases). The specimen comprised CD4+ T cells from PBMCs cultured without peptide, sampled before COVID-19 vaccination. This CDR3 reads CASSYDKGGTDTQYF. CDR3 bases: TGCGCCAGCAGCTATGATAAGGGGGGCACAGATACGCAGTATTTT.